The 10 T cell receptor beta chains reported below all come from one sample, sequenced in a study of blood T cell repertoires in COVID-19. TCRdb's table, derived via immunoSEQ multiplex PCR, lists solely in-frame clones and lacks some. Among around 200,000 clones listed, approximately 79% were seen once. The sample consisted of peripheral blood. The receptors derive from a man aged 25-45 years with active or convalescent COVID-19.

This chain links TRBV7-9 with TRBJ2-7, with 9 bases aligning to TRBD1. The CDR3 has 14 residues. The germline CDR1 and CDR2 sequences are SEHNR and FQNEAQ (reference sequence). The V and J ends lost 4 bases and 0 bases, in that order; junction bases with no gene match: 1. The CDR3, as DNA: TGTGCCAGCAGCTCGGGACAGGGCTCCTACGAGCAGTACGTC. Protein sequence: CASSSGQGSYEQYV.

This clone was picked up one time. The chain recombines TRBV3-1 (or the pseudogene TRBV3-2) with TRBJ2-2; 8 bases line up with TRBD2. This CDR3 has 18 amino acids. The germline CDR1 and CDR2 sequences are LGHDT and YNNKEL (reference sequence). J lost 0 bases, V lost 4 bases, and 10 bases had no gene match. The CDR3 loop is CASSPPHGGASNTGELFF. The CDR3 DNA reads as TGTGCCAGCAGCCCCCCCCACGGGGGGGCATCGAACACCGGGGAGCTGTTTTTT.

J is TRBJ2-5 and V is TRBV5-5, with 8 bases matching TRBD1. V was clipped by 0 bases and J by 1 base; unmatched bases: 2. CDR1 SGHKS and CDR2 YYEKEE come from the germline V gene (reference sequence). This CDR3 contains 15 residues. The CDR3 reads CASSLGQGSQETQYF. The CDR3 coding sequence is TGTGCCAGCAGCTTGGGACAGGGGTCCCAAGAGACCCAGTACTTC.

This chain connects TRBV29-1 to TRBJ1-1; 9 bases map to TRBD1. V lost 4 bases to trimming and J lost 5 bases; unmatched junction nucleotides: 11. The CDR3 loop spans 15 amino acids. Per germline, CDR1 SQVTM and CDR2 ANQGSEA. Here the CDR3 reads CSVAGGTGSGTEAFF. Here the CDR3 DNA reads TGCAGCGTTGCTGGGGGGACAGGGAGCGGGACTGAAGCTTTCTTT.

This clone was observed a single time. V is TRBV10-1 and J is TRBJ2-3; TRBD1 might be the D (5 bases). CDR1 is WNHNN and CDR2 is SYGVQD in the germline V gene (reference sequence). This CDR3 comprises 14 residues. Between the trimmed V and J ends, which lost 8 bases and 2 bases, there was a span of 14 bases. The CDR3 DNA follows: TGCGCCAGCCATTCCGGACAAAACACAGATACGCAGTATTTT. Amino acid sequence: CASHSGQNTDTQYF.

The rearrangement uses TRBV5-6 and TRBJ1-6; TRBD1 might be the D (6 bases). This CDR3 contains 14 residues. Germline lookup yields CDR1 SGHDT and CDR2 YYEEEE. Trimming took 0 bases from V and 9 from J, leaving 10 bases between them. DNA of the CDR3: TGTGCCAGCAGCTTGGGACAGGCCACTTCACCCCTCCACTTT. Amino acid sequence: CASSLGQATSPLHF.

The rearrangement uses TRBV28 and TRBJ1-2, with D unresolved. Germline assignment: CDR1 MDHEN and CDR2 SYDVKM. The length of the CDR3 is 12 residues. Between the trimmed V and J ends, which lost 2 bases and 4 bases, there was a span of 5 bases. CDR3 in DNA: TGTGCCAGCAGTTTAGGGCCCTATGGCTACACCTTC. Translating gives CASSLGPYGYTF.

The J gene is TRBJ1-5, the V gene TRBV5-8, with 7 bases lining up with TRBD1. CDR1 SGHTS and CDR2 YDEGEE come from the germline V gene. Losses at the gene ends were 5 bases for V and 1 base for J; bases not matched to a gene: 9. The length of the CDR3 is 16 residues. The CDR3 DNA follows: TGTGCCAGCAGAACTACTACAGGGGCAAGCAATCAGCCCCAGCATTTT. It is translated as CASRTTTGASNQPQHF.

This clone was seen a single time. This sequence joins TRBV3-1 (or the pseudogene TRBV3-2) and TRBJ1-2, with TRBD1 matching over 8 bases. V lost 4 bases and J lost 3; bases outside the gene matches: 10. This CDR3 is built from 16 residues. Germline assignment: CDR1 LGHDT and CDR2 YNNKEL (reference sequence). CDR3 sequence (DNA): TGTGCCAGCAGCCCGTTAGGGGCGGACAGGGACTATGGCTACACCTTC. Its protein product is CASSPLGADRDYGYTF.

This clone occurred once. The gene calls are TRBV11-3 and TRBJ2-7; 7 positions agree with TRBD2. V gave up 1 base and J gave up 0 bases; unmatched junction bases: 6. Germline CDR1 reads SGHNT; CDR2 reads YENEEA. The CDR3 has 16 residues. CDR3 DNA sequence: TGTGCCAGCAGCTTAGTGGCGGGGGACCACTCCTACGAGCAGTACTTC. As protein: CASSLVAGDHSYEQYF.